The source of this T cell receptor beta chain is a study of CD4 T cells in relation to SARS-CoV-2 and coronaviruses. Study-level points and caveats: Crossreactive clones expanded significantly less to SARS-CoV-2 than monoreactive clones. According to naive versus memory sequencing, detected responses are memory recall, not newly primed.

CDR1 SGHRS and CDR2 YFSETQ come from the germline V gene. The CDR3 runs 13 residues. The trim removed 4 bases at V and 2 bases at J, leaving 3 bases unmatched. Note on this clone: Its target is not known.

Cryopreserved PBMCs were CD4-enriched, then split into naive and memory cells. The data were produced by immunoSEQ multiplex PCR, yet TCRdb's version contains in-frame clones alone and is incomplete. The sample consists of approximately 50,000 clones, around 90% of them appearing once. The rearrangement links TRBV5-1 to TRBJ2-7; 7 bases agree with TRBD1. What was sequenced was naive CD4+ T cells from PBMCs. Documented subset: naive CD4+ T cells isolated by negative enrichment. The receptor's source is an adult with COVID-19. The CDR3 DNA follows: TGCGCCAGCAGCGGGGGACAGACCTACGAGCAGTACTTC. This sequence encodes CASSGGQTYEQYF.